The 30 T cell receptor beta chains given below trace back to one sample, sequenced in a study of OX40 agonist ivuxolimab in advanced cancers. The library was obtained by the immunoSEQ multiplex PCR assay. As stored in TCRdb, this immuneACCESS dataset retains in-frame rearrangements with V and J assigned. A fraction of the clones does not appear; measured against another copy, unresolved V genes explain less than half of the discrepancy, and the remainder lacks a known reason. This sample gives 45,000 to 65,000 clones in total; 85% to 90% of them show up just once. Jointly, the top ten make up approximately 2% of the sample. The sequencing here drew on CD4+ or CD8+ T cells sorted from blood, taken in a trial of the OX40 agonist ivuxolimab. The receptors stem from an adult with an advanced solid tumor such as melanoma, head and neck, liver or kidney cancer.

The chain joins TRBV30 to TRBJ1-5; the D gene is possibly TRBD1 (5 bases). Trimming removed 1 base at V and 7 bases at J, with 11 bases between. The CDR3 extends over 13 amino acids. Looked up from germline, CDR1 is GTSNPN and CDR2 is SVGIG (reference sequence). In nucleotides, the CDR3 is TGTGCCTGGAGTGGGCAGGGCGGCCAGCCCCAGCATTTT. As protein: CAWSGQGGQPQHF.

The V gene is TRBV9, the J gene TRBJ2-6; D uncertain. The V and J ends lost 0 bases and 4 bases respectively, with 14 bases between them. CDR3 length: 17 amino acids. Germline-derived CDR1 and CDR2 are SGDLS and YYNGEE. CDR3: CASSVVPLSSGANVLTF. CDR3 nucleotide sequence: TGTGCCAGCAGCGTAGTGCCTCTTAGCTCCGGGGCCAACGTCCTGACTTTC.

This clone has just one count. The chain has TRBV18 and TRBJ1-2, with 9 bases identical to TRBD1. CDR1 is KGHSH, CDR2 LQKENI, per germline. Trimming cost V 3 bases and J 4 bases; bases outside gene matches: 3. The CDR3 spans 14 residues. The CDR3 DNA is TGTGCCAGCTCACCCGGACAGGGGCTCTATGGCTACACCTTC. Its translation is CASSPGQGLYGYTF.

This clone has a single count. The chain has TRBV7-9 and TRBJ2-5; D is possibly TRBD1 (5 bases). Germline CDR1 is SEHNR and CDR2 is FQNEAQ (reference sequence). The CDR3 extends over 15 amino acids. Trimming cost V 5 bases and J 3 bases, with 16 bases left between them. CDR3 region: CASSLLGPQEETQYF. In DNA form, the CDR3 reads TGTGCCAGCAGCCTCTTGGGGCCCCAGGAAGAGACCCAGTACTTC.

The genes are TRBV14 and TRBJ1-6; 12 bases fit TRBD1. V shed 4 bases and J 7 bases; nucleotides not matched to a gene: 11. CDR3 length equals 18 residues. Germline V gives CDR1 SGHDN, CDR2 FVKESK. CDR3 sequence: CASSLGQGASVGNSPLHF. The DNA for the CDR3 is TGTGCCAGCAGCCTGGGACAGGGGGCAAGTGTCGGGAATTCACCCCTCCACTTT.

The chain employs TRBV19 and TRBJ1-5, with a possible D match to TRBD1 (5 bases). Trimming cost V 7 bases and J 1 base, with 14 bases left between them. Germline lookup yields CDR1 LNHDA and CDR2 SQIVND (reference sequence). This CDR3 comprises 15 residues. The CDR3 reads CASTITSGSNQPQHF. The CDR3 DNA reads as TGTGCCAGTACCATAACGTCAGGGAGCAATCAGCCCCAGCATTTT.

V usage is TRBV6-1 and J usage is TRBJ2-1, with TRBD2 matching 9 bases. The V and J ends lost 1 base and 9 bases, in that order; junction bases with no gene match: 7. CDR3 length: 15 amino acids. Germline-derived CDR1 and CDR2 are MNHNS and SASEGT. In DNA form, the CDR3 reads TGTGCCAGCAGTGAAGTGAGCGGGAGGCCCCCTGAGCAGTTCTTC. Amino acid sequence: CASSEVSGRPPEQFF.

This chain joins TRBV7-2 and TRBJ1-5; the D gene is possibly TRBD1 (5 bases). Trimming stripped 5 bases from V and 2 bases from J, with 10 bases between. Germline CDR1 and CDR2: SGHTA and FQGNSA. The CDR3 has 14 residues. The CDR3 bases are TGTGCCAGCAGCCTGGGGGGGGGCAATCAGCCCCAGCATTTT. It is translated as CASSLGGGNQPQHF.

This clone appeared once. The chain couples TRBV19 to TRBJ1-5; 9 bases line up with TRBD1. This CDR3 region has 16 residues. Per germline, CDR1 LNHDA and CDR2 SQIVND (reference sequence). Unmatched junction bases numbered 10, after V lost 6 bases and J lost 4 bases. CDR3 coding DNA: TGTGCCAGTAGGACCGGGACAGGGCGAGGGAATCAGCCCCAGCATTTT. Translating gives CASRTGTGRGNQPQHF.

V and J are TRBV7-9 and TRBJ2-1; 9 bases agree with TRBD2. The germline V gene has CDR1 SEHNR and CDR2 FQNEAQ (reference sequence). J gave up 10 bases and V 2 bases, and 9 bases lay outside the gene matches. The CDR3 runs 15 residues. The CDR3 DNA reads TGTGCCAGCAGCTTAACCGCGGGAGGGCTGGTGGAGCAGTTCTTC. Protein product: CASSLTAGGLVEQFF.

This clone was picked up one time. This chain links TRBV2 with TRBJ1-4; 8 bases agree with TRBD1. Per germline, CDR1 SNHLY and CDR2 FYNNEI. This CDR3 is built from 16 residues. The J segment lost 0 bases and the V segment lost 4 bases, leaving 4 bases of the junction unmatched. In DNA, the CDR3 is TGTGCCAGCAGTGCTACGGGACAGGCAACTAATGAAAAACTGTTTTTT. This codes for CASSATGQATNEKLFF.

The V call is TRBV19, the J call TRBJ2-7; D perhaps matches TRBD1 (6 bases). V gave up 7 bases and J gave up 0 bases, with 16 bases separating them. The germline gives CDR1 LNHDA, CDR2 SQIVND (reference sequence). This CDR3 comprises 15 residues. The CDR3 nucleotides are TGTGCCAGTACCTCCCAACAGGGAAACTCCTACGAGCAGTACTTC. It is translated as CASTSQQGNSYEQYF. The full variable domain, its missing parts supplied by reference TRBV19 and TRBJ2-7, is DGGITQSPKYLFRKEGQNVTLSCEQNLNHDAMYWYRQDPGQGLRLIYYSQIVNDFQKGDIAEGYSVSREKKESFPLTVTSAQKNPTAFYLCASTSQQGNSYEQYFGPGTRLTVT.

A few counts support this clone. This chain joins TRBV5-1 and TRBJ2-3, with 7 bases that match TRBD2. The junction had 8 bases not matched to a gene; V was cut back by 4 bases and J by 3 bases. Germline CDR1 SGHRS, CDR2 YFSETQ. CDR3 length equals 15 residues. The DNA for the CDR3 is TGCGCCAGCAGCATAGGACGCGGGGGTACAGATACGCAGTATTTT. This translates into CASSIGRGGTDTQYF.

The chain recombines TRBV7-2 with TRBJ1-1; D remains unclear. The CDR3 runs to 14 residues. V was clipped by 5 bases and J by 4 bases, with 14 bases between them. Germline loops: CDR1 SGHTA, CDR2 FQGNSA. CDR3 loop: CASSLLREGTEAFF. CDR3 DNA sequence: TGTGCCAGCAGCCTCTTACGAGAGGGCACTGAAGCTTTCTTT.

The chain uses TRBV5-4 and TRBJ2-2; 8 bases match TRBD2. Trimming at V came to 0 bases and at J to 6 bases, leaving 13 bases not matched to a gene. The CDR3 is 18 residues long. CDR1 is SGHNT, CDR2 YYREEE, per germline (reference sequence). The CDR3 nucleotides read TGTGCCAGCAGCTTGGGAACTCCGGGACTAGTCCCTTCCGGGGAGCTGTTTTTT. Residues: CASSLGTPGLVPSGELFF.

The gene calls are TRBV28 and TRBJ2-3; 8 bases match TRBD2. Unmatched junction bases numbered 10, after V lost 6 bases and J lost 2 bases. This CDR3 has 16 residues. Germline assignment: CDR1 MDHEN and CDR2 SYDVKM. CDR3 in amino acids: CASSPGRGGHTDTQYF. The CDR3 nucleotides read TGTGCCAGCAGCCCCGGACGGGGGGGACACACAGATACGCAGTATTTT.

V usage is TRBV28 and J usage is TRBJ2-3; 10 bases fit TRBD1. From germline, CDR1 is MDHEN and CDR2 SYDVKM. The ends lost 3 bases at V and 3 bases at J; junction bases unmatched: 6. The CDR3 spans 16 residues. CDR3 residues: CASSLAGTGDTDTQYF. The DNA of the CDR3 is TGTGCCAGCAGTTTGGCTGGGACAGGGGATACAGATACGCAGTATTTT.

J is TRBJ1-1 and V is TRBV6-5; D not resolved. V lost 6 bases and J 1 base, leaving 6 bases between the germline ends. The CDR3 is 12 amino acids. Germline CDR1 reads MNHEY; CDR2 reads SVGAGI. The CDR3 nucleotides are TGTGCCAGCAGCCTCAGGAACACTGAAGCTTTCTTT. Encoded protein: CASSLRNTEAFF.

In its sample, this clone was seen a few times. The rearrangement links TRBV6-5 to TRBJ1-3; D gene uncertain. Trimming pared 6 bases from V and 0 bases from J, leaving 9 bases between. Germline values: CDR1 MNHEY, CDR2 SVGAGI. The CDR3 is made up of 14 amino acids. The CDR3 protein is CASSPDLSGNTIYF. DNA for the CDR3: TGTGCCAGCAGCCCGGACCTCTCTGGAAACACCATATATTTT.

V usage is TRBV18 and J usage is TRBJ2-5; no clear D gene. Trimming pared 3 bases from V and 2 bases from J, leaving 10 bases between. CDR1 KGHSH and CDR2 LQKENI come from the germline V gene. CDR3 size: 14 residues. The CDR3, as DNA: TGTGCCAGCTCACCGGCCAGCCTGCAAGAGACCCAGTACTTC. This gives the protein CASSPASLQETQYF.

This rearrangement joins TRBV2 to TRBJ2-5; 16 nucleotides match TRBD2. V lost 7 bases and J lost 2; bases outside the gene matches: 13. The CDR3 spans 19 residues. Germline CDR1 reads SNHLY; CDR2 reads FYNNEI. Here the CDR3 DNA reads TGTGCCAGCACCCCGGGACTAGCGGGGGGGCTCATGAGACAAGAGACCCAGTACTTC. This sequence encodes CASTPGLAGGLMRQETQYF.

This clone was recorded once. V and J are TRBV5-1 and TRBJ2-1; either TRBD1 or TRBD2 may supply D (5 bases each). The CDR3 is 15 amino acids. The germline V gene has CDR1 SGHRS and CDR2 YFSETQ. V dropped 4 bases and J dropped 3 bases, with 14 bases sitting between them. CDR3 nucleotide sequence: TGCGCCAGCAGCCCCGGGGACCAGGGCTACAATGAGCAGTTCTTC. Residues: CASSPGDQGYNEQFF.

This clone is medium-sized by share. CDR3 in amino acids: CASSNGDGWPYEQYV. CDR3 bases: TGTGCCAGCAGCAATGGAGACGGGTGGCCCTACGAGCAGTACGTC. V is TRBV21-1 and J is TRBJ2-7; TRBD2 is taken as the D call from the table, unchecked against the DNA. TRBV21-1 is a listed pseudogene. CDR3 length equals 15 residues.

The rearrangement links TRBV5-4 to TRBJ2-5; D might be TRBD1 or TRBD2, each matching 7 bases. CDR1 is SGHNT and CDR2 is YYREEE in the germline V gene (reference sequence). The ends were cut back, 4 bases at V and 4 bases at J, with 14 bases in the middle. The CDR3 has 14 residues. CDR3 coding DNA: TGTGCCAGCAGCCTGACAGGGAGGGGAGAGACCCAGTACTTC. Its protein is CASSLTGRGETQYF.

The V call is TRBV5-4, the J call TRBJ1-3; the match to TRBD1 covers 7 bases. With 4 bases clipped from V and 0 bases from J, the junction kept 4 bases outside the gene matches. This CDR3 spans 15 amino acids. Germline V lookup: CDR1 SGHNT, CDR2 YYREEE (reference sequence). In DNA, the CDR3 is TGTGCCAGCAGCCCGACAGGGACCTCTGGAAACACCATATATTTT. Translating gives CASSPTGTSGNTIYF.

This chain connects TRBV4-3 to TRBJ2-1; D uncertain. The CDR3 has 14 residues. Germline V gene data show CDR1 as LGHNA and CDR2 as YSLEER. The ends were cut back, 0 bases at V and 3 bases at J, with 6 bases in the middle. The DNA of the CDR3 is TGCGCCAGCAGCCAAGATTACGGCTACAATGAGCAGTTCTTC. As protein: CASSQDYGYNEQFF.

The chain is built from TRBV5-1 and TRBJ1-2; D not resolved. V was clipped by 1 base and J by 2 bases, with 18 bases between them. CDR1 and CDR2 (germline): SGHRS, YFSETQ. The CDR3 sequence is 17 residues long. The CDR3 sequence is CASSLNPSGQRNYGYTF. CDR3 sequence (DNA): TGCGCCAGCAGCTTGAACCCTAGCGGCCAGCGCAACTATGGCTACACCTTC.

This chain uses TRBV7-9 with TRBJ2-1; 12 bases agree with TRBD1. CDR1 is SEHNR and CDR2 is FQNEAQ in the germline V gene (reference sequence). CDR3 length: 14 amino acids. Trimming at V came to 7 bases and at J to 9 bases, leaving 7 bases not matched to a gene. Written as DNA, the CDR3 is TGTGCCAGCAACCGGGACAGGGGGCTTAGTGAGCAGTTCTTC. Residues: CASNRDRGLSEQFF.

The chain recombines TRBV10-3 with TRBJ2-2; no firm D call. This CDR3 has 16 amino acids. CDR1 and CDR2 from the germline V gene are ENHRY and SYGVKD. Trimming stripped 0 bases from V and 6 bases from J, with 14 bases between. This chain's CDR3 is CAISESIGVLAGELFF. CDR3 bases: TGTGCCATCAGTGAGTCCATTGGAGTTTTGGCCGGGGAGCTGTTTTTT.

The CDR3 region is CASTPTGPYSGNTIYF. The CDR3 bases are TGCGCCAGCACCCCGACAGGGCCCTACTCTGGAAACACCATATATTTT. This chain uses TRBV5-1 with TRBJ1-3, with TRBD1 matching 7 bases. The CDR3 runs to 16 residues. Trimming removed 6 bases from V and 0 bases from J; junction bases left unmatched: 9. CDR1 SGHRS and CDR2 YFSETQ come from the germline V gene. The complete variable domain, with remaining parts taken from reference TRBV5-1 and TRBJ1-3, reads KAGVTQTPRYLIKTRGQQVTLSCSPISGHRSVSWYQQTPGQGLQFLFEYFSETQRNKGNFPGRFSGRQFSNSRSEMNVSTLELGDSALYLCASTPTGPYSGNTIYFGEGSWLTVV.